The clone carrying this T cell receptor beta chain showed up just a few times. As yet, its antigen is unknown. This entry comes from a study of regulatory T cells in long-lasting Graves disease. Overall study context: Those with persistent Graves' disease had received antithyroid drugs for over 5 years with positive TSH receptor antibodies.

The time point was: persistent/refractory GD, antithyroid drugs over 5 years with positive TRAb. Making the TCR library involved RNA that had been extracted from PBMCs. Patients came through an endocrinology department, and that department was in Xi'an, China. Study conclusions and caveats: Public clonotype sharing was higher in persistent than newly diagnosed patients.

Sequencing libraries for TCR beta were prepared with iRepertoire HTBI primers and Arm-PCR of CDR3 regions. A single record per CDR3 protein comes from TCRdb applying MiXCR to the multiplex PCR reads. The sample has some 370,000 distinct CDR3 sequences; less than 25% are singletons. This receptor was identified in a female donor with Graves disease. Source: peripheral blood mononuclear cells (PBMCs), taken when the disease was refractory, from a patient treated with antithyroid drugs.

In nucleotides, the CDR3 is TGTGCCAGCAGCGTACCCGGGACTAGCGGGAGCGCGAACACCGGGGAGCTGTTTTTT. Its translation is CASSVPGTSGSANTGELFF. The gene calls are TRBV7-2 and TRBJ2-2; 14 bases are shared with TRBD2. The length of the CDR3 is 19 residues. The trim removed 5 bases at V and 0 bases at J, leaving 8 bases unmatched. The germline gives CDR1 SGHTA, CDR2 FQGNSA. The variable domain in full, completed from reference TRBV7-2 and TRBJ2-2, reads GAGVSQSPSNKVTEKGKDVELRCDPISGHTALYWYRQSLGQGLEFLIYFQGNSAPDKSGLPSDRFSAERTGGSVSTLTIQRTQQEDSAVYLCASSVPGTSGSANTGELFFGEGSRLTVL.